Below, 21 T cell receptor beta chains from the same sample are listed, as sequenced in a study of shared clonotypes between healthy human individuals (TCRdb year 2020). The library was produced with the immunoSEQ multiplex PCR assay. The table comes from immuneACCESS by way of TCRdb, which keeps in-frame sequences with V and J called. Part of the clones is missing from these tables; in studies checked, under half for an unresolved V gene and the rest for unknown reasons. Across this sample there are 1.5 million to 1.9 million clones, with 95% to 99% seen only once. Clones ranked in the top ten supply around 0.47% of the sample. Sample: naive CD4+ T cells sorted from blood. Taken with the paper, the label for cell subset or site translates to: CD45RA+ positively selected. The receptor source for this set is a man younger than 45 in good health.

The V and J genes are TRBV27 and TRBJ1-1; 7 bases line up with TRBD1. V was clipped by 0 bases and J by 4 bases; unmatched bases: 5. This CDR3 is built from 15 residues. Germline lookup yields CDR1 MNHEY and CDR2 SMNVEV (reference sequence). The CDR3 DNA sequence: TGTGCCAGCAGTTTATCAGACAGGGTTGGCACTGAAGCTTTCTTT. The encoded protein is CASSLSDRVGTEAFF.

This chain connects TRBV28 to TRBJ2-2; D not resolved. The CDR3 consists of 13 residues. The V and J ends lost 2 bases and 5 bases respectively, with 6 bases between them. Germline V gives CDR1 MDHEN, CDR2 SYDVKM. The CDR3 nucleotides are TGTGCCAGCAGTTTAATTGTGACCGGGGAGCTGTTTTTT. Its translation: CASSLIVTGELFF.

This sequence joins TRBV4-3 and TRBJ1-2, with D tentatively TRBD1 (5 bases). This CDR3 is built from 17 residues. V was shortened by 0 bases and J by 5 bases, with 19 bases between the two germline ends. Germline CDR1 reads LGHNA; CDR2 reads YSLEER. The CDR3 DNA reads as TGCGCCAGCAGCCAAGACTCAGATGTTGGGGCGTTTTATGGCTACACCTTC. It yields the protein CASSQDSDVGAFYGYTF.

This chain links TRBV4-1 with TRBJ1-2, with TRBD1 as a possible D gene (5 bases). The germline V gene has CDR1 MGHRA and CDR2 YSYEKL. The CDR3 is made up of 20 amino acids. Trimming stripped 0 bases from V and 3 bases from J, with 26 bases between. CDR3 residues: CASSQDLGLTAQGIHYGYTF. The CDR3 DNA sequence: TGCGCCAGCAGCCAAGATCTAGGGTTGACAGCCCAGGGAATTCACTATGGCTACACCTTC.

This chain links TRBV18 with TRBJ2-1; D is undetermined. The CDR3 is 12 residues long. V was pared by 4 bases and J by 9 bases, with 10 bases between. Germline lookup yields CDR1 KGHSH and CDR2 LQKENI. The CDR3 loop reads CASSLPGGEQFF. The CDR3 nucleotides are TGTGCCAGCTCACTTCCAGGTGGTGAGCAGTTCTTC. The full variable domain, its missing parts supplied by reference TRBV18 and TRBJ2-1, is NAGVMQNPRHLVRRRGQEARLRCSPMKGHSHVYWYRQLPEEGLKFMVYLQKENIIDESGMPKERFSAEFPKEGPSILRIQQVVRGDSAAYFCASSLPGGEQFFGPGTRLTVL.

The J gene is TRBJ2-1, the V gene TRBV27; the match to TRBD2 covers 8 bases. Germline V gene sequence: CDR1 MNHEY, CDR2 SMNVEV (reference sequence). The CDR3 spans 17 residues. J lost 7 bases, V lost 4 bases, and 15 bases had no gene match. The CDR3 region has the DNA TGTGCCAGCAGTTACCAGACAACTAGCGGCGGGAGGAATGAGCAGTTCTTC. It is translated as CASSYQTTSGGRNEQFF.

The gene calls are TRBV18 and TRBJ2-5; D possibly corresponds to TRBD2 (6 bases). This CDR3 spans 16 amino acids. Trimming pared 4 bases from V and 2 bases from J, leaving 17 bases between. Germline V gives CDR1 KGHSH, CDR2 LQKENI. This CDR3 reads CASSRTGSSRQETQYF. The CDR3 bases are TGTGCCAGCTCACGTACCGGGAGCAGTAGACAAGAGACCCAGTACTTC.

The rearrangement joins TRBV5-1 to TRBJ2-3; D may correspond to TRBD1 or TRBD2 (5 bases each). Trimming took off 7 bases at V and 0 bases at J, with 18 bases between the two ends. Germline values: CDR1 SGHRS, CDR2 YFSETQ. The CDR3 is 16 amino acids. The CDR3 is CASRRDAGRSTDTQYF. CDR3 DNA sequence: TGCGCCAGCCGCCGGGACGCCGGACGGAGCACAGATACGCAGTATTTT.

The chain combines TRBV28 with TRBJ2-3, with TRBD2 as a possible D gene (5 bases). The CDR3 spans 17 residues. V gave up 3 bases and J gave up 0 bases, with 16 bases separating them. Germline values: CDR1 MDHEN, CDR2 SYDVKM. The CDR3: CASSFWSGGPSTDTQYF. DNA of the CDR3: TGTGCCAGCAGTTTTTGGTCTGGCGGGCCTAGCACAGATACGCAGTATTTT.

The chain combines TRBV4-2 with TRBJ1-4; D is unclear. This CDR3 is built from 16 residues. Deletions cut 0 bases from V and 4 bases from J, with 12 bases between. Germline CDR1 reads LGHNA; CDR2 reads YNFKEQ. The CDR3 reads CASSQDRVGNNEKLFF. The CDR3 DNA is TGTGCCAGCAGCCAAGACCGAGTTGGGAATAATGAAAAACTGTTTTTT.

This clone was seen once. This sequence joins TRBV9 and TRBJ2-2; TRBD2 matches at 7 bases. The CDR3 is made up of 16 amino acids. The trim removed 3 bases at V and 1 base at J, leaving 6 bases unmatched. The V gene's germline CDR1 is SGDLS and CDR2 YYNGEE. The CDR3 protein is CASSGGTTQNTGELFF. The CDR3 region has the DNA TGTGCCAGCAGCGGGGGGACTACCCAGAACACCGGGGAGCTGTTTTTT.

The sample holds one count of this clone. The rearrangement joins TRBV18 to TRBJ1-2; D is unresolved. V was shortened by 4 bases and J by 3 bases, with 12 bases between the two germline ends. Germline loops: CDR1 KGHSH, CDR2 LQKENI. This CDR3 region has 14 residues. The CDR3 region is CASSLTTEDYGYTF. CDR3 sequence (DNA): TGTGCCAGCTCACTCACGACCGAGGACTATGGCTACACCTTC.

About this clone itself: Other DNA sequences of this sample code for an identical CDR3. The chain couples TRBV11-3 to TRBJ2-1, with 9 bases fitting TRBD1. Germline V lookup: CDR1 SGHNT, CDR2 YENEEA. Trimming removed 5 bases from V and 4 bases from J; junction bases left unmatched: 6. The CDR3 spans 15 residues. The CDR3 is CASSPGQGTYNEQFF. The CDR3 bases are TGTGCCAGCAGCCCAGGACAGGGGACATACAATGAGCAGTTCTTC.

The chain has TRBV18 and TRBJ1-3; tentative D call: TRBD1 (5 bases). In germline, CDR1 is KGHSH, CDR2 LQKENI. The CDR3 extends over 17 amino acids. The germline V and J ends were trimmed by 3 bases and 0 bases, with 15 bases remaining between them. The chain's CDR3 is CASSPQFTGISGNTIYF. The CDR3 bases are TGTGCCAGCTCACCTCAATTTACAGGCATCTCTGGAAACACCATATATTTT.

With respect to this clone: In the same sample, other DNA sequences code for this CDR3. The chain couples TRBV18 to TRBJ2-1, with 11 bases matching TRBD2. The CDR3 is 15 amino acids. Germline assignment: CDR1 KGHSH and CDR2 LQKENI. J lost 3 bases, V lost 4 bases, and 2 bases had no gene match. CDR3: CASSQLAGDYNEQFF. The CDR3 DNA reads TGTGCCAGCTCACAACTAGCGGGAGACTACAATGAGCAGTTCTTC.

The J gene is TRBJ2-7, the V gene TRBV25-1; 12 bases align to TRBD1. CDR3 size: 15 residues. Germline lookup yields CDR1 MGHDK and CDR2 SYGVNS. V trimming: 5 bases; J trimming: 6 bases; junction bases outside the gene matches: 8. The CDR3 DNA is TGTGCCAGCAGTACCCCGCCGGGACAGGGGGCCGAGCAGTACTTC. It codes for CASSTPPGQGAEQYF.

A note on this clone: At the DNA level, this CDR3 is encoded by other sequences in the same sample as well. The J gene is TRBJ2-2, the V gene TRBV5-4, with unresolved D. Looked up from germline, CDR1 is SGHNT and CDR2 is YYREEE (reference sequence). Trimming took off 2 bases at V and 4 bases at J, with 0 bases between the two ends. The CDR3 is made up of 11 amino acids. This chain's CDR3 is CASSFTGELFF. Here the CDR3 DNA reads TGTGCCAGCAGCTTCACCGGGGAGCTGTTTTTT. Full variable domain (remainder filled in from reference TRBV5-4 and TRBJ2-2): ETGVTQSPTHLIKTRGQQVTLRCSSQSGHNTVSWYQQALGQGPQFIFQYYREEENGRGNFPPRFSGLQFPNYSSELNVNALELDDSALYLCASSFTGELFFGEGSRLTVL.

The gene calls are TRBV28 and TRBJ1-1; D is unclear. The ends were cut back, 2 bases at V and 4 bases at J, with 11 bases in the middle. The CDR3 sequence is 14 residues long. CDR1 and CDR2 (germline): MDHEN, SYDVKM. The CDR3 DNA reads as TGTGCCAGCAGTTTACTAGGTCTGACCACTGAAGCTTTCTTT. It yields the protein CASSLLGLTTEAFF. Variable domain in full (rest from reference TRBV28 and TRBJ1-1): DVKVTQSSRYLVKRTGEKVFLECVQDMDHENMFWYRQDPGLGLRLIYFSYDVKMKEKGDIPEGYSVSREKKERFSLILESASTNQTSMYLCASSLLGLTTEAFFGQGTRLTVV.

The genes are TRBV5-1 and TRBJ2-1; 10 positions agree with TRBD2. V was pared by 3 bases and J by 8 bases, with 11 bases of the junction left unmatched. Germline V gene lookup returns CDR1 SGHRS and CDR2 YFSETQ. This CDR3 has 16 residues. CDR3 loop: CASSSRTSGKIDEQFF. The CDR3 DNA is TGCGCCAGCAGCTCCCGCACTAGCGGGAAGATCGATGAGCAGTTCTTC.

The chain combines TRBV28 with TRBJ2-3; tentative D call: TRBD1 (6 bases). The CDR3 sequence is 17 residues long. V gave up 6 bases and J gave up 0 bases, with 19 bases separating them. CDR1 and CDR2 from the germline V gene are MDHEN and SYDVKM. CDR3 residues: CASRDRGDMWSTDTQYF. CDR3 coding DNA: TGTGCCAGCAGGGACAGAGGAGATATGTGGAGCACAGATACGCAGTATTTT.

V usage is TRBV11-1 and J usage is TRBJ1-2; 8 bases line up with TRBD1. The germline gives CDR1 SGHAT, CDR2 FQDESV (reference sequence). Losses at the gene ends were 2 bases for V and 7 bases for J; bases not matched to a gene: 3. The CDR3 extends over 13 amino acids. The CDR3 coding sequence is TGTGCCAGCAGCTTACAGGGGGCTAGTGGCTACACCTTC. Amino acids: CASSLQGASGYTF.